A single sample is the source of the 3 T cell receptor beta chains below, sequenced in a study of T cell responses to AZD1222 COVID-19 vaccine. The table came from immunoSEQ multiplex PCR; TCRdb's copy has only in-frame clones and leaves some out. The profile shows about 120,000 clones, approximately 90% of them singletons. The sequenced sample was peripheral blood, obtained on day 0 of AZD1222 vaccination. The receptors derive from an adult in good health.

In DNA, the CDR3 is TGTGCCAGCAGCGCCCCCGGGACTAGCGGGTACAATGAGCAGTTCTTC. This translates into CASSAPGTSGYNEQFF. V gene TRBV7-9 combines with J gene TRBJ2-1; TRBD2 agrees at 12 bases. The CDR3 spans 16 residues. V lost 5 bases to trimming and J lost 4 bases; unmatched junction nucleotides: 6. The germline V gene has CDR1 SEHNR and CDR2 FQNEAQ (reference sequence).

This chain joins TRBV28 and TRBJ1-1, with D possibly being TRBD1 (6 bases). V lost 5 bases to trimming and J lost 6 bases, with 16 bases between them. CDR1 and CDR2 from the germline V gene are MDHEN and SYDVKM. This CDR3 contains 14 residues. The CDR3 DNA reads as TGTGCCAGCAGTGTGCGGGGGGCGATCGCTGAAGCTTTCTTT. This gives the protein CASSVRGAIAEAFF. The entire variable domain, with the rest obtained from reference TRBV28 and TRBJ1-1, is as follows: DVKVTQSSRYLVKRTGEKVFLECVQDMDHENMFWYRQDPGLGLRLIYFSYDVKMKEKGDIPEGYSVSREKKERFSLILESASTNQTSMYLCASSVRGAIAEAFFGQGTRLTVV.

CDR3: CASSLSPRAGEKLFF. The CDR3 region has the DNA TGTGCCAGCAGCTTGTCCCCTCGGGCGGGTGAAAAACTGTTTTTT. V is TRBV5-6 and J is TRBJ1-4; no reliable D call. The CDR3 sequence is 15 residues long. From germline, CDR1 is SGHDT and CDR2 YYEEEE. Trimming cost V 1 base and J 7 bases, with 14 bases left between them.